The present T cell receptor beta chain was sequenced within a study of CD8+CD57+ T cells in acquired aplastic anemia listed by TCRdb under 2018. In the study overall: On average, sorted CD4+ and CD8+ cells yielded 2.5 to 3.5 ug of extracted DNA, with a range of about 0.18 to 30 ug. A CD8+CD57+ expansion meant a frequency higher than the mean frequency seen in healthy subjects. Broad study findings and their caveats: Between patients and healthy controls, no significant difference in CD8+ Simpson's diversity was found (P=0.060). Around 31 CD8+ CDR3 sequences were shared between patients and controls but appeared highly expressed in patients and within their immunodominant clones.

Flow cytometry had shown CD8+CD57+ cell expansion in the patients selected for sequencing. Every patient had a diagnosis of severe acquired aplastic anemia based on International Study of Aplastic Anemia and Agranulocytosis and Camitta criteria. No therapy had been received by the patients at the time of blood sampling. In this study, sorted CD4+ and CD8+ T cells from the blood of healthy subjects and of severe aplastic anemia patients had their TCR repertoires deep-sequenced. Patients were enrolled under clinicaltrials.gov protocols 00001620, 01623167, 00001397, 00071045, 00081523 and 00961064 in the USA. Ficoll-Paque density gradient centrifugation was used to isolate peripheral blood mononuclear cells. Before DNA extraction, CD4+ and CD8+ T cells were sorted with FACS or magnetic beads. CDR1 and CDR2 (LNHDA, SQIVND) derive from the germline V gene (reference sequence). The CDR3 sequence holds 14 residues, the cysteine and phenylalanine included. Solely the CDR3 DNA is kept, with 42 bases framed from the first base. V was cut back by 3 bases and J by 5 bases, leaving a gap of 14 bases between them.

Genomic DNA was used as template for profiling of TCR beta VDJ combinations and CDR3 sequences. An Illumina HiSeq 2000 was used for TCR repertoire sequencing. As for the authors' bioinformatics: TRBV/TRBJ rearrangement plots, CDR3 size and DJ length profiles, and Simpson's diversity index were used to evaluate the repertoires. The immunodominant clone was defined as the most abundant DNA sequence in deep sequencing data. CDR3 amino acid sequences were screened for sharing across subjects and were compared with published repertoires and the VDJdb database. Using fastp trimming at Q25 and MiXCR clonotype assembly, TCRdb reanalyzed the public sequencing data and kept in-frame beta chains. One record per CDR3 amino acid sequence lists the most common genes and DNA. In this record, the V and J calls reflect TCRdb's handling and not the investigators' own analysis. Counted in this sample were about 180,000 distinct CDR3 sequences; 48% of them appeared once. The ten largest clones capture 10% to 15% of the sample.

About this clonotype: The antigen this receptor binds is unknown. Base quality data are lacking; no much larger clone is found one base away.

This TCR came from a human donor with aplastic anemia. Here the chain combines TRBV19 and TRBJ2-7; the D gene lacks a confident call. The specimen sequenced was sorted CD4+, CD8+, or CD8+CD57+ T cells (not recorded which) from PBMCs. The DNA sequence reads TGTGCCAGTAGTATGCCCCTTGACATCAACGAGCAGTACTTC. Its coded protein is CASSMPLDINEQYF. The entire variable domain, with the stretches around the CDR3 drawn from the reference TRBV19 and TRBJ2-7 proteins, is DGGITQSPKYLFRKEGQNVTLSCEQNLNHDAMYWYRQDPGQGLRLIYYSQIVNDFQKGDIAEGYSVSREKKESFPLTVTSAQKNPTAFYLCASSMPLDINEQYFGPGTRLTVT.